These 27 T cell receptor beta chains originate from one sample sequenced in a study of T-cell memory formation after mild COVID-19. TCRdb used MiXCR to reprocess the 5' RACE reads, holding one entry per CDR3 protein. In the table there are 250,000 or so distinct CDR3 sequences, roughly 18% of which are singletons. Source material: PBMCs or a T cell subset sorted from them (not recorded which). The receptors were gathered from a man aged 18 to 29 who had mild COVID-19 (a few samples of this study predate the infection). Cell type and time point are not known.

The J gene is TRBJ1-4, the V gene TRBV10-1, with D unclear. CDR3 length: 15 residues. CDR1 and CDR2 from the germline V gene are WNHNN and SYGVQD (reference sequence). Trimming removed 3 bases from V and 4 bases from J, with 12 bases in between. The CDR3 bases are TGCGCCAGCAGTGACCATCCGGGAAATAATGAAAAACTGTTTTTT. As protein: CASSDHPGNNEKLFF.

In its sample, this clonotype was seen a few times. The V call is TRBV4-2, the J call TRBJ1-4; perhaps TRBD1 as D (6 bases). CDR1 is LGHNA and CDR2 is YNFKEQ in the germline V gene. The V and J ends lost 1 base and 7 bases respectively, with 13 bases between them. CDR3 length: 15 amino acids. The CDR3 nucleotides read TGTGCCAGCAGCCAAGCACCAGGGGCTAGTGAAAAACTGTTTTTT. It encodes CASSQAPGASEKLFF.

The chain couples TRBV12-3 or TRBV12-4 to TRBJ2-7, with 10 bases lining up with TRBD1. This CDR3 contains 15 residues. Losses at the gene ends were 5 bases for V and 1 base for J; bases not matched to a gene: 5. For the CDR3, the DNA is TGTGCCAGCAGTCCGGGACAGGGGAGGTCCTACGAGCAGTACTTC. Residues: CASSPGQGRSYEQYF.

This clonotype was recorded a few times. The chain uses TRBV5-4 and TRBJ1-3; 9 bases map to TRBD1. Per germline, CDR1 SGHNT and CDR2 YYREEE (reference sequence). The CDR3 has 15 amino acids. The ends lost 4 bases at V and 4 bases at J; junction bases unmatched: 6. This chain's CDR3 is CASSRDRARGNTIYF. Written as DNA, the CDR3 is TGTGCCAGCAGCCGGGACAGGGCTAGGGGAAACACCATATATTTT.

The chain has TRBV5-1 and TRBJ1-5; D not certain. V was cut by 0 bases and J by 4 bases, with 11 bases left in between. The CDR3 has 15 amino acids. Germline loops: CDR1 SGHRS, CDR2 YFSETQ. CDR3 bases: TGCGCCAGCAGCTTGGCGGGAAACTTTAATCAGCCCCAGCATTTT. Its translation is CASSLAGNFNQPQHF.

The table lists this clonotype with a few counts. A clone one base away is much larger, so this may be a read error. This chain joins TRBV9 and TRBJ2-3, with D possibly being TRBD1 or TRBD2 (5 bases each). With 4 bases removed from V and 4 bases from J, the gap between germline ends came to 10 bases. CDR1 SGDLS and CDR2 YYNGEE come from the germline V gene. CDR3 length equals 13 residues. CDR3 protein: CASSTGPPDTQYF. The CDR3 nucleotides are TGTGCCAGCAGCACGGGGCCCCCAGATACGCAGTATTTT.

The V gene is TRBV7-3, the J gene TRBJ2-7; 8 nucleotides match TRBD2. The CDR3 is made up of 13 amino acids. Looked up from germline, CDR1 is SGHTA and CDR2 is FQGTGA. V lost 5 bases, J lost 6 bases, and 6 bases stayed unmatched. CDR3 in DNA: TGTGCCAGCAGCCCCGGGGGGGGGCCCGAGCAGTACTTC. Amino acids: CASSPGGGPEQYF.

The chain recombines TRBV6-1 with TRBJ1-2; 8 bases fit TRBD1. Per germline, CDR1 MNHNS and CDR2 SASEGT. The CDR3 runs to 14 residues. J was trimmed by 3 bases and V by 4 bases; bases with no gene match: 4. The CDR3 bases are TGTGCCAGCAGTGGTACAGGGGGGTACTATGGCTACACCTTC. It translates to CASSGTGGYYGYTF.

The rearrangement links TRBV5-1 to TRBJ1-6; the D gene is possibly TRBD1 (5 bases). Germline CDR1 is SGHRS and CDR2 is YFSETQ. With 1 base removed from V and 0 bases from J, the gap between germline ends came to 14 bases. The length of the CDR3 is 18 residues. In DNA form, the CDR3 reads TGCGCCAGCAGCTTGCGAGGGGTGACCGCCTCCTATAATTCACCCCTCCACTTT. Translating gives CASSLRGVTASYNSPLHF.

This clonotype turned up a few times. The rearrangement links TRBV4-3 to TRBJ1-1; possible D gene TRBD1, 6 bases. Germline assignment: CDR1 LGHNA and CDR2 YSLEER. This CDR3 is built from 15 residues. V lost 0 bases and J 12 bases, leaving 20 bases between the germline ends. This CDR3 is CASSQDLGPRDIPFF. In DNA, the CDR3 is TGCGCCAGCAGCCAAGATCTAGGACCTCGGGACATTCCTTTCTTT.

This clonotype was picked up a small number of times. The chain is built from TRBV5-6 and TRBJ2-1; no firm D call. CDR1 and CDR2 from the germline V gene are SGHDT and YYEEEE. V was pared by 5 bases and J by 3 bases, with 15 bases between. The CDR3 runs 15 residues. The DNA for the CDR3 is TGTGCCAGCAGGGCGACAACGATCAACTACAATGAGCAGTTCTTC. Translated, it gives CASRATTINYNEQFF. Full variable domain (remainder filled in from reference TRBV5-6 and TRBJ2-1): DAGVTQSPTHLIKTRGQQVTLRCSPKSGHDTVSWYQQALGQGPQFIFQYYEEEERQRGNFPDRFSGHQFPNYSSELNVNALLLGDSALYLCASRATTINYNEQFFGPGTRLTVL.

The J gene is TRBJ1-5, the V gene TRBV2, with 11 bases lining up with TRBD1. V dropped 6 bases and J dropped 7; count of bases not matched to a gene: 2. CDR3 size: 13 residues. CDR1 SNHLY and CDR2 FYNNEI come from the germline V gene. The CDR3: CASRGTGGQPQHF. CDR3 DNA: TGTGCCAGCAGGGGGACAGGGGGACAGCCCCAGCATTTT.

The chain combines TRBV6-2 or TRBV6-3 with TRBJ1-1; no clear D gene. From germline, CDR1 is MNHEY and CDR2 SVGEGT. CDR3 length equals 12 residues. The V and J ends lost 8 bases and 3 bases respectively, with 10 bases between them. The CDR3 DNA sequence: TGTGCCAGCCGGTGGAGGGACACTGAAGCTTTCTTT. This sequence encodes CASRWRDTEAFF.

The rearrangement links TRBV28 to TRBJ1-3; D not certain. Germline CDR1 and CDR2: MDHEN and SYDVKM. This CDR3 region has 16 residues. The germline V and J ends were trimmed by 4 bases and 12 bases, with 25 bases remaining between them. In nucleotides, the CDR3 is TGTGCCAGCAGTTCTCCCATTGTTTTGGTGGGGTCGAACATATATTTT. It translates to CASSSPIVLVGSNIYF.

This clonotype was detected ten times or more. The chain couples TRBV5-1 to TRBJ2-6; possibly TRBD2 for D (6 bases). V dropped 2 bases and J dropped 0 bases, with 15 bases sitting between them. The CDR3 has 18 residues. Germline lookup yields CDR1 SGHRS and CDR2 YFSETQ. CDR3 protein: CASSFIAGAGSGANVLTF. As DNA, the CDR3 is TGCGCCAGCAGCTTCATCGCCGGAGCGGGCTCTGGGGCCAACGTCCTGACTTTC.

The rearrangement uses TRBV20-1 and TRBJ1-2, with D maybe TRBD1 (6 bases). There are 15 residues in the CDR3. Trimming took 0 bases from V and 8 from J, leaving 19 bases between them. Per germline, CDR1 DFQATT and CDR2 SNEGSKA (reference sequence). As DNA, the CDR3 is TGCAGTGCTAGAGATCCGGGACACCAATCTGAAGGCTACACCTTC. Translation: CSARDPGHQSEGYTF.

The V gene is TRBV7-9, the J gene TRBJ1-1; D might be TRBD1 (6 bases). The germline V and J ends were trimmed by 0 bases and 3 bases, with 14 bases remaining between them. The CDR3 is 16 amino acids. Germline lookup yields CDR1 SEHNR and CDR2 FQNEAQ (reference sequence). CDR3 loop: CASSLAIPGEHTEAFF. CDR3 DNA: TGTGCCAGCAGCTTAGCGATTCCAGGGGAGCACACTGAAGCTTTCTTT.

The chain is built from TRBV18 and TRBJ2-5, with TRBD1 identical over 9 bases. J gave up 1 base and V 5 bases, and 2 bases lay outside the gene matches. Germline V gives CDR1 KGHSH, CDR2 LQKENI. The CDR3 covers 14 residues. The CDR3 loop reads CASSGDRAQETQYF. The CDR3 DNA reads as TGTGCCAGCTCAGGGGACAGGGCCCAAGAGACCCAGTACTTC.

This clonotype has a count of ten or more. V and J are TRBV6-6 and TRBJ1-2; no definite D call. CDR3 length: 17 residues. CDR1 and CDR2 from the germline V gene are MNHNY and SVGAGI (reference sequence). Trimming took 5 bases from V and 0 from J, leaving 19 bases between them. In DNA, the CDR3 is TGTGCCAGCAGTCCCCGGGAGACCGCTACAGCTAACTATGGCTACACCTTC. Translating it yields CASSPRETATANYGYTF.

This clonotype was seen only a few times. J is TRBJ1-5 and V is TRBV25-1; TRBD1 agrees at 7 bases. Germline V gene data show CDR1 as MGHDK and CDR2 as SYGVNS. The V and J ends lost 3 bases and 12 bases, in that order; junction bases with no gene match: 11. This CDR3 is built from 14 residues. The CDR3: CASSDSGGIGDQHF. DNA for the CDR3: TGTGCCAGCAGTGACTCAGGGGGAATAGGCGACCAGCATTTT.

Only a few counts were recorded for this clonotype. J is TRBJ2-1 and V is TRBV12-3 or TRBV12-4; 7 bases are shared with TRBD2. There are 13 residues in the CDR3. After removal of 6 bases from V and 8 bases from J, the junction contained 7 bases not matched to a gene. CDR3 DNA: TGTGCCAGCAGCCACATCCGGGGGGATGAGCAGTTCTTC. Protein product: CASSHIRGDEQFF.

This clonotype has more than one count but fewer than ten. The DNA for the CDR3 is TGTGCCAGCAGCCCCAACGGACAGTCCCCCTACAATGAGCAGTTCTTC. This sequence encodes CASSPNGQSPYNEQFF. The chain employs TRBV5-6 and TRBJ2-1, with TRBD1 as a possible D gene (6 bases). The ends were cut back, 4 bases at V and 2 bases at J, with 16 bases in the middle. CDR1 SGHDT and CDR2 YYEEEE come from the germline V gene. The CDR3 is 16 amino acids. Drawing the rest from reference TRBV5-6 and TRBJ2-1, the complete variable domain is DAGVTQSPTHLIKTRGQQVTLRCSPKSGHDTVSWYQQALGQGPQFIFQYYEEEERQRGNFPDRFSGHQFPNYSSELNVNALLLGDSALYLCASSPNGQSPYNEQFFGPGTRLTVL.

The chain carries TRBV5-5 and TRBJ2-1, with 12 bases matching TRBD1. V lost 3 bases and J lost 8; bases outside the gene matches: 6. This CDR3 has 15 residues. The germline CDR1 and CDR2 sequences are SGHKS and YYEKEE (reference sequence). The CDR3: CASSSAGQGAYEQFF. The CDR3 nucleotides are TGTGCCAGCAGCTCAGCGGGACAGGGGGCCTATGAGCAGTTCTTC.

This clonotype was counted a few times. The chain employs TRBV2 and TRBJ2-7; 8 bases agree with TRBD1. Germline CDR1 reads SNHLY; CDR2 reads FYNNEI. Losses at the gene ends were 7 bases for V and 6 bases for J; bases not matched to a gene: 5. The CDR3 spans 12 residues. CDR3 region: CASKETGAEQYV. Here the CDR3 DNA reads TGTGCCAGCAAAGAGACAGGGGCCGAGCAGTACGTC.

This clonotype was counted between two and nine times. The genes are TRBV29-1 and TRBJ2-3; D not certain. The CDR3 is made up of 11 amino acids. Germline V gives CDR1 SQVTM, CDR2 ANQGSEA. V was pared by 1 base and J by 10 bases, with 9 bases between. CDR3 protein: CSVEGAAPQYF. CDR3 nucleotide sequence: TGCAGCGTTGAAGGGGCGGCTCCGCAGTATTTT.

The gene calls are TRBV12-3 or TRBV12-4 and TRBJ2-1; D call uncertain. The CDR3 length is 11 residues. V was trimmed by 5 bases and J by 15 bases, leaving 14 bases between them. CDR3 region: CASSLETVRFF. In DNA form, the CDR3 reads TGTGCCAGCAGTCTGGAGACTGTTAGGTTCTTC.

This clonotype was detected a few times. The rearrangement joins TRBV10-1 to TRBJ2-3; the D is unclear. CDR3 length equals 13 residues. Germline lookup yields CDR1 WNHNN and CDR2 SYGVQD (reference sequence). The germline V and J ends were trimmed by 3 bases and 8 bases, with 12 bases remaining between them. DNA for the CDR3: TGCGCCAGCAGTGACCAACTTCCCGGTACGCAGTATTTT. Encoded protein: CASSDQLPGTQYF.